This T cell receptor beta chain is from a study of T cell changes during pregnancy in multiple sclerosis. Only in-frame clones appear in the TCRdb table, and some are missing; sequencing was by immunoSEQ multiplex PCR. The table records approximately 39,000 clones, around 93% of them present only once. This CDR3 spans 13 amino acids. The V and J ends lost 6 bases and 3 bases respectively, with 11 bases between them. Looked up from germline, CDR1 is ENHRY and CDR2 is SYGVKD. The TCR sequence derives from a female donor with multiple sclerosis, enrolled in a pregnancy study. The chain joins TRBV10-3 to TRBJ2-5; possible D gene TRBD2, 6 bases. Sample: CD4+ T cells from peripheral blood mononuclear cells, taken in the second trimester of pregnancy. The CDR3 sequence is CAIRAGQKETQYF. CDR3 sequence (DNA): TGTGCCATCAGGGCGGGGCAGAAAGAGACCCAGTACTTC.